This is a list of T cell receptor beta chains from one sample in a study of blood T cells in healthy people across ages. TCRdb re-called the 5' RACE reads through MiXCR, storing one row per CDR3 protein. Among 1.5 million to 2 million distinct CDR3 sequences listed, about 28% were seen once. Material for sequencing was blood. Receptor source: a woman aged 25-40 years in good health. The CDR3 runs from the conserved cysteine through the conserved F or W.

CDR3 length | J gene | V gene | CDR3 protein
13 | TRBJ2-1 | TRBV4-1 | CASSQGTGGEQFF
13 | TRBJ2-7 | TRBV7-2 | CASSLGAFIEQYF
15 | TRBJ2-7 | TRBV6-1 | CVSSERGKMAYEQYF
14 | TRBJ2-3 | TRBV6-4 | CASSDSQGTDTQYF
15 | TRBJ2-7 | TRBV27 | CASSLNGGGVYEQYF
14 | TRBJ2-7 | TRBV5-1 | CASSDGLNTYEQYF
15 | TRBJ1-4 | TRBV2 | CASSPEGATNEKRFF
17 | TRBJ2-7 | TRBV6-2/TRBV6-3 | CASSSPRTGDGRYEQYF
18 | TRBJ2-1 | TRBV7-9 | CASSLVKTSGRSYNEQFF
15 | TRBJ2-1 | TRBV7-2 | CASSLTGQSHNEQFF
14 | TRBJ1-2 | TRBV4-2 | CASSQDRQIYGYTF
16 | TRBJ1-1 | TRBV7-9 | CASSLRRQGLNTEAFF
17 | TRBJ2-3 | TRBV12-3/TRBV12-4 | CASSLLAGGPVGDTQYF
15 | TRBJ1-6 | TRBV2 | CASSDQGRIGSPLHF
12 | TRBJ1-2 | TRBV6-2/TRBV6-3 | CASSYPSGGYTF
13 | TRBJ1-2 | TRBV20-1 | CSAHQGGNYGYTF